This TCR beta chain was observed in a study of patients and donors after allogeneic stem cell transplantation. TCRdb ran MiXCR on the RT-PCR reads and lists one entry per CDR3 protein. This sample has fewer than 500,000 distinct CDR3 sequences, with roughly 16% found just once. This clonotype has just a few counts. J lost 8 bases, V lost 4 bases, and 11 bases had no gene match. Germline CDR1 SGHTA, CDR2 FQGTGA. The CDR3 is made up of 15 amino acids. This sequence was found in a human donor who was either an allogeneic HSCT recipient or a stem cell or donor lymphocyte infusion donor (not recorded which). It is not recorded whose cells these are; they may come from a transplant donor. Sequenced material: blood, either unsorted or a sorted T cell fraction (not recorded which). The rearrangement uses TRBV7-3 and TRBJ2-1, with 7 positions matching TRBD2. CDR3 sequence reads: CASSSRGVDAHEQFF. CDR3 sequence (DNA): TGTGCCAGCAGCTCCCGGGGGGTCGACGCACATGAGCAGTTCTTC. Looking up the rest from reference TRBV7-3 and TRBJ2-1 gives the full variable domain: GAGVSQTPSNKVTEKGKYVELRCDPISGHTALYWYRQSLGQGPEFLIYFQGTGAADDSGLPNDRFFAVRPEGSVSTLKIQRTERGDSAVYLCASSSRGVDAHEQFFGPGTRLTVL.